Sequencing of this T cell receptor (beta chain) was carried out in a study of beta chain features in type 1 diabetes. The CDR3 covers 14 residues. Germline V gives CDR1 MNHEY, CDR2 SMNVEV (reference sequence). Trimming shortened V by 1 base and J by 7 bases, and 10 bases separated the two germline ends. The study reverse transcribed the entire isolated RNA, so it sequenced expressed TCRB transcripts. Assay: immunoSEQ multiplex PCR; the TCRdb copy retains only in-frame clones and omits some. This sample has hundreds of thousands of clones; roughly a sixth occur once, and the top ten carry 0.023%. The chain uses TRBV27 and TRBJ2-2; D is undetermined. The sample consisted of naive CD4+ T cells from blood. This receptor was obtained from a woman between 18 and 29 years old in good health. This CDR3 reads CASSLWAKGGELFF. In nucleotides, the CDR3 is TGTGCCAGCAGTTTATGGGCAAAGGGCGGGGAGCTGTTTTTT.